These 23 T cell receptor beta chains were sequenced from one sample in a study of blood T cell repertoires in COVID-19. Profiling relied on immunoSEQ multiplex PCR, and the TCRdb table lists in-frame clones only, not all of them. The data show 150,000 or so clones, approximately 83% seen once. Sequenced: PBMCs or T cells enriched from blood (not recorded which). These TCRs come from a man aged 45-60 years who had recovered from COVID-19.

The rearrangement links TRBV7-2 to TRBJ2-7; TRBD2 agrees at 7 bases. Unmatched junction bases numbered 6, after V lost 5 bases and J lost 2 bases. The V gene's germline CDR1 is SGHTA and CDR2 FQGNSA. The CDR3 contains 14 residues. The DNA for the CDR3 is TGTGCCAGCAGCATAACCACTAGCGCCTACGAGCAGTACTTC. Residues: CASSITTSAYEQYF.

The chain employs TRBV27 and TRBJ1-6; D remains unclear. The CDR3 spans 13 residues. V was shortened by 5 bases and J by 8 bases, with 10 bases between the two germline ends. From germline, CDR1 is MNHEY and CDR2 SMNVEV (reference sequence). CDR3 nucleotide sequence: TGTGCCAGCAGTCAACAGACCCATTCACCCCTCCACTTT. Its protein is CASSQQTHSPLHF.

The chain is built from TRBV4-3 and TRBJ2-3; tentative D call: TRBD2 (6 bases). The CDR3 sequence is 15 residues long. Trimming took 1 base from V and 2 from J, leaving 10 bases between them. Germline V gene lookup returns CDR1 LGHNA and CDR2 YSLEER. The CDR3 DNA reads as TGCGCCAGCAGCCAAGTGTGGGGGGACACAGATACGCAGTATTTT. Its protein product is CASSQVWGDTDTQYF.

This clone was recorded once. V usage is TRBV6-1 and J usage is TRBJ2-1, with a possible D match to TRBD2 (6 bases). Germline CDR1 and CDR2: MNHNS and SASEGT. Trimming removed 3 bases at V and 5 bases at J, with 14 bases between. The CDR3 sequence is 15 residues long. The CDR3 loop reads CASSDPGLGDNEQFF. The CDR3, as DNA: TGTGCCAGCAGTGATCCGGGACTGGGGGACAATGAGCAGTTCTTC.

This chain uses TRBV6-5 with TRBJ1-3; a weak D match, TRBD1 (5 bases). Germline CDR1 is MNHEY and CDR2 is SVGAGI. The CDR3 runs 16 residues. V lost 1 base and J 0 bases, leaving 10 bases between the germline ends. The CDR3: CASSYYGHTSGNTIYF. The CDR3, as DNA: TGTGCCAGCAGTTACTACGGACACACCTCTGGAAACACCATATATTTT.

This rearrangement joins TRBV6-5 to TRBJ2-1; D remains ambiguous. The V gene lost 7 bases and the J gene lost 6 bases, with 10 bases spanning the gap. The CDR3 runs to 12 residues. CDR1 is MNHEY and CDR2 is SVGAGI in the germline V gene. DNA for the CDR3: TGTGCCAGCACCGCTCGGTTCAATGAGCAGTTCTTC. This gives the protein CASTARFNEQFF.

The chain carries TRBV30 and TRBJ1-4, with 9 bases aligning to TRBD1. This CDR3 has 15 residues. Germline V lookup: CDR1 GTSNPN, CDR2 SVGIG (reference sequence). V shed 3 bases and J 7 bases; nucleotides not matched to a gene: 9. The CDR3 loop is CAWRRGQGRVEKLFF. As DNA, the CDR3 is TGTGCCTGGAGGAGGGGACAGGGTCGGGTTGAAAAACTGTTTTTT.

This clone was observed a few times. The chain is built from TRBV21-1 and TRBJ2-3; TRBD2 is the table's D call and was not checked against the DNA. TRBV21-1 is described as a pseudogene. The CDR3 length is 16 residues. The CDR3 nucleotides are TGTGCCAGCAGCAAAGAAGAGTTTTCAAACACAGATACGCAGTATTTT. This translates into CASSKEEFSNTDTQYF.

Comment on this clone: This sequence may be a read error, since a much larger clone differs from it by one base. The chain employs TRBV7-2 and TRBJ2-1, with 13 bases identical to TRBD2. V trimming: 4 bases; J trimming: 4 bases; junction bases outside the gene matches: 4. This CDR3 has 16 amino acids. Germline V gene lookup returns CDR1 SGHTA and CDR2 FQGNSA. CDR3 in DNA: TGTGCCAGCAGCTCCCTACTAGCGGGGGGGTACAATGAGCAGTTCTTC. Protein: CASSSLLAGGYNEQFF.

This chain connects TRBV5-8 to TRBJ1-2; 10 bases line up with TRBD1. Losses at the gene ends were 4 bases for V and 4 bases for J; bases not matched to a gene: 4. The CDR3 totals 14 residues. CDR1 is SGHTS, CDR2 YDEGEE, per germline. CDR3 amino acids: CASSARTGGYGYTF. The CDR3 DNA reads TGTGCCAGCAGCGCACGGACAGGGGGCTATGGCTACACCTTC.

The CDR3 spells CASSSYSDRGGYTF. CDR3 nucleotides: TGTGCCAGCAGCTCGTACTCGGACAGGGGGGGCTACACCTTC. The V call is TRBV7-2, the J call TRBJ1-2; 10 positions agree with TRBD1. CDR3 length: 14 amino acids. Trimming at V came to 4 bases and at J to 8 bases, leaving 7 bases not matched to a gene. The germline V gene has CDR1 SGHTA and CDR2 FQGNSA.

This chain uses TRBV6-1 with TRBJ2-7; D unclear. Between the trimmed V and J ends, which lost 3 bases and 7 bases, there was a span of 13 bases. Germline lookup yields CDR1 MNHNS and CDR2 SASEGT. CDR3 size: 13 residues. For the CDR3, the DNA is TGTGCCAGCAGTGAGTCTAGTGTTTGGGAGCAGTACTTC. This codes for CASSESSVWEQYF.

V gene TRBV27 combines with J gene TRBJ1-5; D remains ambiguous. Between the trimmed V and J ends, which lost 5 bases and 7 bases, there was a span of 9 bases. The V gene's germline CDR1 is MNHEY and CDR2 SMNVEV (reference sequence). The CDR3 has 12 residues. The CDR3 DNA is TGTGCCAGCAGTCGGATCGGGCAGCCCCAGCATTTT. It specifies CASSRIGQPQHF.

The CDR3 coding sequence is TGTGCCAGCAGTGAAGGACTCCGGATAAACCAAGAGACCCAGTACTTC. Its protein is CASSEGLRINQETQYF. The genes are TRBV25-1 and TRBJ2-5; TRBD2 is a possible D gene (5 bases). The V and J ends lost 2 bases and 0 bases respectively, with 13 bases between them. This CDR3 spans 16 amino acids. The germline V gene has CDR1 MGHDK and CDR2 SYGVNS.

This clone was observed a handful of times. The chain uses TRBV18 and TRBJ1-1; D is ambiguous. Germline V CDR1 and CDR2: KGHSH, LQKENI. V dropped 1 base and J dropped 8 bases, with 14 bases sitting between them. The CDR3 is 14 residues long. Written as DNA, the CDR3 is TGTGCCAGCTCACCACAATCGGGGAATCCCGAAGCTTTCTTT. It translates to CASSPQSGNPEAFF.

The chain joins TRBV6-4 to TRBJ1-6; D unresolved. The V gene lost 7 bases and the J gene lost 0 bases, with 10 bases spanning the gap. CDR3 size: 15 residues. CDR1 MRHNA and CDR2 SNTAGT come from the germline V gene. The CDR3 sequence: CASTKHRSYNSPLHF. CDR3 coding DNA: TGTGCCAGCACCAAACACCGCTCCTATAATTCACCCCTCCACTTT.

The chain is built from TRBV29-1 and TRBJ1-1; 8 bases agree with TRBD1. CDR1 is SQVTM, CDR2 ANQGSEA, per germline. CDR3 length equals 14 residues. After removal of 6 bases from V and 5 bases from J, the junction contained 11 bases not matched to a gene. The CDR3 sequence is CSVGEYRGRTEAFF. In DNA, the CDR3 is TGCAGCGTCGGGGAATACAGGGGGAGGACTGAAGCTTTCTTT. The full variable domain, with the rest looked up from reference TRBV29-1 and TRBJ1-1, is SAVISQKPSRDICQRGTSLTIQCQVDSQVTMMFWYRQQPGQSLTLIATANQGSEATYESGFVIDKFPISRPNLTFSTLTVSNMSPEDSSIYLCSVGEYRGRTEAFFGQGTRLTVV.

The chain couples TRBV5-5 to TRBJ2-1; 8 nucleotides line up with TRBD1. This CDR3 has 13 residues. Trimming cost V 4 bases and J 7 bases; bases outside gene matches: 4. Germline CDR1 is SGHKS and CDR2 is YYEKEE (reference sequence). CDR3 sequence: CASSRRTGNEQFF. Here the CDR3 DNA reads TGTGCCAGCAGCCGGAGGACAGGGAATGAGCAGTTCTTC.

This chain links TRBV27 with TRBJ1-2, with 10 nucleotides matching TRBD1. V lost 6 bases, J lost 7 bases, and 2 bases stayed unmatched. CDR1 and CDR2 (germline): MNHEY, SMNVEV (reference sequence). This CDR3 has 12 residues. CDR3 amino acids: CASRGTGVGYTF. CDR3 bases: TGTGCCAGCAGGGGGACAGGGGTTGGCTACACCTTC.

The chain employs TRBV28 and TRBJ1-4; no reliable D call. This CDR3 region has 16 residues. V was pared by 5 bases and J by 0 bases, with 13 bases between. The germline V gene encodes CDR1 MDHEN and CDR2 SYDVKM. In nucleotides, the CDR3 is TGTGCCAGCAGTCTGAACAGCCCGGCAACTAATGAAAAACTGTTTTTT. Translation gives CASSLNSPATNEKLFF.

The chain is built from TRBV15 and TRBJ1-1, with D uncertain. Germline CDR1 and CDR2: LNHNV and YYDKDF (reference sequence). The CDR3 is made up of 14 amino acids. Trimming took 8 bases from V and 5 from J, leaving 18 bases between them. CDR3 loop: CATSRPGSGTEAFF. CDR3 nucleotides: TGTGCCACCTCTCGACCGGGATCGGGGACTGAAGCTTTCTTT. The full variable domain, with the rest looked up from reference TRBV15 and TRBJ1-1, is DAMVIQNPRYQVTQFGKPVTLSCSQTLNHNVMYWYQQKSSQAPKLLFHYYDKDFNNEADTPDNFQSRRPNTSFCFLDIRSPGLGDTAMYLCATSRPGSGTEAFFGQGTRLTVV.

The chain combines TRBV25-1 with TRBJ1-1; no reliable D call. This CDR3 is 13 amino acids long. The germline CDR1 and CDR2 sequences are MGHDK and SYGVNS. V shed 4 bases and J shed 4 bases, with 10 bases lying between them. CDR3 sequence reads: CASSATGSTEAFF. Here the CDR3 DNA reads TGTGCCAGCAGTGCCACCGGGAGCACTGAAGCTTTCTTT.

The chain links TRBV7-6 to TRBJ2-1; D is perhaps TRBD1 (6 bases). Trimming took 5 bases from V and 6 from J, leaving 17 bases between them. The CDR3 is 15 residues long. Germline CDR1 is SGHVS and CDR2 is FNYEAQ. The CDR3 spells CASSPKAQGSNEQFF. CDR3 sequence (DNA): TGTGCCAGCAGCCCGAAGGCCCAGGGGTCCAATGAGCAGTTCTTC.